These T cell receptor beta chains were read from a single sample in a study of human T cells and chemical hapten exposure. TCRdb re-analysed the RACE reads in MiXCR, keeping a single row per CDR3 protein. The sample consists of about 37,000 distinct CDR3 sequences, less than 5.5% of them appearing once. The sequenced sample was whole blood. These receptors were taken from a human donor in good health. Some clones in this sample may be carry-over from other donors' samples. Both conserved end residues are part of each CDR3. Each record gives: D gene, clone size, J gene, V gene, CDR3 DNA, CDR3 protein. D genes are given only for firm matches. A clone size is listed for some rows: how often the clone was seen (once, few, many), or a class if it is expanded.

TRBD1	many	TRBJ1-6	TRBV6-5	TGTGCCAGCAGTCCTACAGGGGCGCGAAATTCACCCCTCCACTTT	CASSPTGARNSPLHF
.	many	TRBJ1-6	TRBV5-1	TGCGCCAGCAGCTTGGACGGAGGGAATTCACCCCTCCACTTT	CASSLDGGNSPLHF
.	.	TRBJ2-7	TRBV6-6	TGTGCCAGCACTGACTGGGGTCCGGCTGGGTGGGAGCAGTACTTC	CASTDWGPAGWEQYF
.	many	TRBJ2-6	TRBV6-2/TRBV6-3	TGTGCCAGCAGTGCCCGGATTTCTGGGGCCAACGTCCTGACTTTC	CASSARISGANVLTF
.	many	TRBJ1-1	TRBV4-3	TGCGCCAGCAGCCAAGATTCGGGGAACACTGAAGCTTTCTTT	CASSQDSGNTEAFF
.	few	TRBJ1-2	TRBV5-5	TGTGCCAGCAGCTTGGAGAGTGTTGGGAGCTATGGCTACACCTTC	CASSLESVGSYGYTF
.	many	TRBJ2-7	TRBV12-3/TRBV12-4	TGTGCCAGCAGTCCCAGGGGGGGCTACGAGCAGTACTTC	CASSPRGGYEQYF
.	many	TRBJ1-1	TRBV29-1	TGCAGCGTCTATGACAGCTTGAACACTGAAGCTTTCTTT	CSVYDSLNTEAFF
.	few	TRBJ1-2	TRBV20-1	TGCAGTGCTGGCCTCCGGGACGCTGGCTACACCTTC	CSAGLRDAGYTF
.	.	TRBJ2-3	TRBV29-1	TGCAGCTGCGGGGGCCCAGATACGCAGTATTTT	CSCGGPDTQYF
.	many	TRBJ2-6	TRBV24-1	TGTGCCACCGGAAGGGCTGGGGCCAACGTCCTGACTTTC	CATGRAGANVLTF
.	.	TRBJ1-6	TRBV6-5	TGTGCCAGCAGTTACATAGGATGGGAAAGTTCACCCCTCCACTTT	CASSYIGWESSPLHF
.	many	TRBJ1-5	TRBV19	TGTGCCAGTAGTATAAGCGCAAATCAGCCCCAGCATTTT	CASSISANQPQHF
.	many	TRBJ2-3	TRBV27	TGTGCCAGCAGGCCCTTCCTAGCTGATTACACAGATACGCAGTATTTT	CASRPFLADYTDTQYF
TRBD2	many	TRBJ2-3	TRBV7-8	TGTGCCAGCAGCTTAGATGGGACTAGCGGGGGGGCACTGCGAGATACGCAGTATTTT	CASSLDGTSGGALRDTQYF
TRBD2	many	TRBJ2-3	TRBV12-3/TRBV12-4	TGTGCCAGCAGTTCCTGGACTAGCGGGAGGGCAGATACGCAGTATTTT	CASSSWTSGRADTQYF
.	medium-sized	TRBJ2-4	TRBV12-3/TRBV12-4	TGTGCCAGCAGTCGACCCGTAGCCAAAAACATTCAGTACTTC	CASSRPVAKNIQYF
.	many	TRBJ2-3	TRBV6-5	TGTGCCAGCAGTTGGTTTCTTGATACGCAGTATTTT	CASSWFLDTQYF
TRBD1	few	TRBJ2-2	TRBV6-5	TGTGCCAGCACCCTGGGGACAGGGAACACCGGGGAGCTGTTTTTT	CASTLGTGNTGELFF
TRBD1	many	TRBJ1-4	TRBV2	TGTGCCAGCCAGGGGGCCGGCGAAAAACTGTTTTTT	CASQGAGEKLFF
.	many	TRBJ2-1	TRBV28	TGTGCCAGCAGCCCCCCGGCAAGGGGAACAGAGCAGTTCTTC	CASSPPARGTEQFF
.	.	TRBJ2-4	TRBV29-1	TGCAGCGTTGTACCGGGAACGGACATTCAGTACTTC	CSVVPGTDIQYF
TRBD2	many	TRBJ2-3	TRBV18	TGTGCCAGCTCACCCCGGACTAGCGGGGCCACAGATACGCAGTATTTT	CASSPRTSGATDTQYF
.	.	TRBJ1-2	TRBV6-1	TGTGCCAGCAGTGAAGCGGGGAACAGTGACTCTGGCTACACCTTC	CASSEAGNSDSGYTF
.	.	TRBJ1-6	TRBV4-3	TGCGCCAGCAGCCAAGGAAGGGGAACCGGGGCCCTCTATAATTCACCCCTCCACTTT	CASSQGRGTGALYNSPLHF
.	once	TRBJ1-5	TRBV2	TGTGCCAGCAATTCATTGGACAGCCGGAGCAATCAGCCCAAGCATTTT	CASNSLDSRSNQPKHF
.	.	TRBJ1-2	TRBV12-3/TRBV12-4	TGTGCCAGCAGTTTACGGTCGGCTCCGACCTATGGCTACACCTTC	CASSLRSAPTYGYTF
.	.	TRBJ1-1	TRBV5-1	TGCGCCAGCAGCTTGGGGGCGGGGAGTGGCACTGAAGCTTTCTTT	CASSLGAGSGTEAFF
TRBD1	many	TRBJ1-4	TRBV11-2	TGTGCCAGCAGCCTCTCGACAGGGGGCGGCGAAAAACTGTTTTTT	CASSLSTGGGEKLFF
.	many	TRBJ1-5	TRBV20-1	TGCAGTGCCACAACCGGGACCGCGAATCAGCCCCAGCATTTT	CSATTGTANQPQHF
TRBD2	many	TRBJ2-3	TRBV4-2	TGTGCCAGCAGCCAGACTAGCGGGGGCACAGATACGCAGTATTTT	CASSQTSGGTDTQYF
TRBD2	.	TRBJ2-1	TRBV10-3	TGTGCCATCAGTGATTCCGAAGCGGGGCCCCTATCCTTCAATGTGCAGTTCTTC	CAISDSEAGPLSFNVQFF
TRBD1	.	TRBJ1-1	TRBV5-4	TGTGCCAGCAGCCTGAAGGGGGCGATGAACACTGAAGCTTTCTTT	CASSLKGAMNTEAFF
.	many	TRBJ2-7	TRBV28	TGTGCCAGCAGTAAACCCCGGGACGGTACCTACGAGCAGTACTTC	CASSKPRDGTYEQYF
.	many	TRBJ2-3	TRBV7-9	TGTGCCAGCAGCTTAGCGGCGTCGTATACGCAGTATTTT	CASSLAASYTQYF
TRBD1	many	TRBJ1-1	TRBV30	TGTGCCGGAAACAGGGGGCATAACACTGAAGCTTTCTTT	CAGNRGHNTEAFF
.	many	TRBJ1-3	TRBV5-1	TGCGCCAGCAGCTTGGAGGAACAGGCAACTGGAAACACCATATATTTT	CASSLEEQATGNTIYF
.	many	TRBJ2-6	TRBV7-2	TGTGCCAGCAGCTTATGGTCCTCTGGGGCCAACGTCCTGACTTTC	CASSLWSSGANVLTF
.	many	TRBJ2-5	TRBV29-1	TGCAGCGTTGAAGATGGCAGGGCGAAGACCCAGTACTTC	CSVEDGRAKTQYF
TRBD1	many	TRBJ2-7	TRBV7-2	TGTGCCAGCAGCTTAGCACTGGGACAGGGCGTGAACGAGCAGTACTTC	CASSLALGQGVNEQYF
.	many	TRBJ1-1	TRBV6-5	TGTGCCAGCGGGGTCCTGGACACACGGAACACTGAAGCTTTCTTT	CASGVLDTRNTEAFF
TRBD1	.	TRBJ1-6	TRBV20-1	TGCAGTGCAAAGACAGGGACGGAACATTCACCCCTCCACTTT	CSAKTGTEHSPLHF
.	many	TRBJ2-3	TRBV5-1	TGCGCCAGCAGCCTAGTGAGCACAGATACGCAGTATTTT	CASSLVSTDTQYF
TRBD2	medium-sized	TRBJ2-1	TRBV6-4	TGTGCCAGCAGTGACACTAGCGGGAGTTACAATGAGCAGTTCTTC	CASSDTSGSYNEQFF
.	.	TRBJ2-3	TRBV20-1	TGCAGTGCAAAACTCTCCGGGGAGGTAGATACGCAGTATTTT	CSAKLSGEVDTQYF
.	many	TRBJ2-5	TRBV6-1	TGTGCCAGCAGTGCAAGCTCGGCAGGGCTACAAGAGACCCAGTACTTC	CASSASSAGLQETQYF
.	many	TRBJ2-5	TRBV6-2/TRBV6-3	TGTGCCAGCAGTTACGAGGGGGTCGAAGAGACCCAGTACTTC	CASSYEGVEETQYF
.	many	TRBJ1-5	TRBV18	TGTGCCAGCTCCCAGTTCTTTAATCAGCCCCAGCATTTT	CASSQFFNQPQHF
TRBD1	many	TRBJ1-1	TRBV18	TGTGCCAGCTCACGCCCCCAAACAGGGGGCACTGAAGCTTTCTTT	CASSRPQTGGTEAFF
.	.	TRBJ2-5	TRBV20-1	TGCAGTGCTAGAGGGTCGGGGGCCCAGTACTTC	CSARGSGAQYF
TRBD2	medium-sized	TRBJ2-7	TRBV5-1	TGCGCCAGCAGCTTCGGCGGGGGGGAAGTTGACGAGCAGTACTTC	CASSFGGGEVDEQYF
.	many	TRBJ1-4	TRBV6-5	TGTGCCAGCGCTAAGGGTACAACTAATGAAAAACTGTTTTTT	CASAKGTTNEKLFF
TRBD2	many	TRBJ2-3	TRBV6-4	TGTGCCAGCGCTACAGGGCTAGCGGGAGCAGATACGCAGTATTTT	CASATGLAGADTQYF
.	many	TRBJ1-1	TRBV6-1	TGTGCCAGCAGTCCCTCCGTTACGAACACTGAAGCTTTCTTT	CASSPSVTNTEAFF
.	few	TRBJ1-2	TRBV18	TGTGCCAGCTCACCATCTGACTCCCGGGGCTACACCTTC	CASSPSDSRGYTF
.	.	TRBJ1-4	TRBV30	TGTGCCTGGAGCCAAGGGGCGGTTGAAAAACTGTTTTTT	CAWSQGAVEKLFF
.	few	TRBJ1-3	TRBV28	TGTGCCAGCAGTCTTCAGGTATCCTCTGGAAACACCATATATTTT	CASSLQVSSGNTIYF
.	few	TRBJ2-7	TRBV12-3/TRBV12-4	TGTGCCAGCAGTTTAGCCTCCTACGAGCAGTACTTC	CASSLASYEQYF